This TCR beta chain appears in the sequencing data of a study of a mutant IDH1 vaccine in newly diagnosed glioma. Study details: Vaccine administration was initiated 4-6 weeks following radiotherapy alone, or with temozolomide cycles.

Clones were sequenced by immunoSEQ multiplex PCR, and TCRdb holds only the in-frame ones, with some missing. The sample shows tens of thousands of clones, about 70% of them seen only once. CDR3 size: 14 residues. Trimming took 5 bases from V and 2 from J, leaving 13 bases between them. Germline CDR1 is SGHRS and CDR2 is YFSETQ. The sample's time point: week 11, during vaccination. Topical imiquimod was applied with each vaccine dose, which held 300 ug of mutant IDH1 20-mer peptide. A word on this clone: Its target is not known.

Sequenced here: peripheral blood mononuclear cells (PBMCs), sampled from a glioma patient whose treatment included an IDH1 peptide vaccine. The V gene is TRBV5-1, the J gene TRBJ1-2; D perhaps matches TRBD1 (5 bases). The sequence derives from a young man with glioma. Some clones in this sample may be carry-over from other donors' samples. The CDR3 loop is CASRAGTRNYGYTF. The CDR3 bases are TGCGCCAGCAGAGCCGGGACGCGAAACTATGGCTACACCTTC.